The 20 T cell receptor beta chains given below trace back to one sample, sequenced in a study of blood T cell repertoires in COVID-19. The repertoire was sequenced with immunoSEQ multiplex PCR; TCRdb's copy has only in-frame clones and lacks some. Of over 200,000 clones listed, around 85% are singletons. What was sequenced was PBMCs or T cells enriched from blood (not recorded which). All receptors come from a woman between 50 and 59 years old in a cohort exposed to, infected with or recovered from COVID-19 (not recorded which).

CDR3 sequence: CASSPGERGYNEQFF. The CDR3 nucleotides are TGTGCCAGCAGCCCAGGGGAGCGGGGGTACAATGAGCAGTTCTTC. The gene calls are TRBV4-2 and TRBJ2-1; 8 bases map to TRBD2. Per germline, CDR1 LGHNA and CDR2 YNFKEQ. The junction had 6 bases not matched to a gene; V was cut back by 4 bases and J by 4 bases. The length of the CDR3 is 15 residues.

This rearrangement joins TRBV5-1 to TRBJ1-2; TRBD1 is a possible D gene (6 bases). Trimming cost V 5 bases and J 0 bases, with 14 bases left between them. The CDR3 spans 15 residues. Per germline, CDR1 SGHRS and CDR2 YFSETQ. CDR3 sequence: CASRGTTGANYGYTF. CDR3 coding DNA: TGCGCCAGCAGAGGTACGACAGGAGCTAACTATGGCTACACCTTC.

DNA for the CDR3: TGCGCCAGCAGCCAAGAAATTAGCGGGGGCTACAATGAGCAGTTCTTC. Amino acids: CASSQEISGGYNEQFF. V usage is TRBV4-1 and J usage is TRBJ2-1; 9 bases map to TRBD2. The V segment lost 0 bases and the J segment 3 bases; nucleotides outside the gene matches: 3. Germline-derived CDR1 and CDR2 are MGHRA and YSYEKL. The CDR3 is made up of 16 amino acids.

This chain uses TRBV7-9 with TRBJ2-1; TRBD1 aligns across 9 bases. CDR3 length: 16 amino acids. Looked up from germline, CDR1 is SEHNR and CDR2 is FQNEAQ (reference sequence). The trim removed 1 base at V and 6 bases at J, leaving 7 bases unmatched. CDR3 in amino acids: CASSLVTGTGSNEQFF. CDR3 sequence (DNA): TGTGCCAGCAGCTTAGTAACCGGGACAGGGAGCAATGAGCAGTTCTTC.

The chain recombines TRBV6-2 or TRBV6-3 with TRBJ1-2, with 11 bases that match TRBD1. Germline trimming cut 5 bases from V and 6 bases from J; bases unmatched to any gene: 11. Looked up from germline, CDR1 is MNHEY and CDR2 is SVGEGT. The CDR3 sequence is 16 residues long. CDR3 sequence reads: CASSLIPGQGEDGYTF. DNA of the CDR3: TGTGCCAGCAGTCTAATTCCGGGACAGGGGGAAGATGGCTACACCTTC.

The sample holds one count of this clone. V gene TRBV29-1 combines with J gene TRBJ2-3, with 8 bases that match TRBD2. Germline CDR1 SQVTM, CDR2 ANQGSEA. The CDR3 runs to 16 residues. J lost 0 bases, V lost 8 bases, and 13 bases had no gene match. CDR3 residues: CSYSFVGTSSTDTQYF. The CDR3 DNA sequence: TGCAGCTATTCCTTCGTTGGGACTAGTAGCACAGATACGCAGTATTTT.

This chain joins TRBV15 and TRBJ2-1, with D possibly matching TRBD1 (6 bases). In germline, CDR1 is LNHNV, CDR2 YYDKDF (reference sequence). CDR3 length equals 14 residues. V gave up 2 bases and J gave up 5 bases, with 10 bases separating them. The CDR3 region is CATSRLGADNEQFF. The CDR3 nucleotides read TGTGCCACCAGCAGATTGGGGGCTGACAATGAGCAGTTCTTC.

This chain links TRBV4-2 with TRBJ2-1, with 11 nucleotides matching TRBD2. Germline V CDR1 and CDR2: LGHNA, YNFKEQ. The CDR3 is 16 residues long. J was trimmed by 4 bases and V by 0 bases; bases with no gene match: 2. The CDR3 region has the DNA TGTGCCAGCAGCCAAGACTCTAGCGGGGGGTACAATGAGCAGTTCTTC. As protein: CASSQDSSGGYNEQFF.

DNA for the CDR3: TGTGCCAGCAGCCCAGGAGTTTCGGCGGGGACTCAAGAGACCCAGTACTTC. As protein: CASSPGVSAGTQETQYF. V gene TRBV4-2 combines with J gene TRBJ2-5; tentative D call: TRBD2 (6 bases). Trimming removed 4 bases from V and 2 bases from J, with 20 bases in between. There are 17 residues in the CDR3. The V gene's germline CDR1 is LGHNA and CDR2 YNFKEQ.

The genes are TRBV5-5 and TRBJ2-4; 9 bases line up with TRBD1. The germline gives CDR1 SGHKS, CDR2 YYEKEE (reference sequence). The CDR3 is made up of 14 amino acids. V dropped 4 bases and J dropped 8; count of bases not matched to a gene: 7. Here the CDR3 DNA reads TGTGCCAGCAGCCCGGGACAGGGAGGATACATTCAGTACTTC. This encodes CASSPGQGGYIQYF.

The CDR3 spells CASKMAWQGSEKLFF. DNA of the CDR3: TGTGCCAGCAAGATGGCGTGGCAGGGGAGTGAAAAACTGTTTTTT. This chain links TRBV2 with TRBJ1-4, with a weak D call TRBD1 (6 bases). The CDR3 sequence is 15 residues long. Germline V gene data show CDR1 as SNHLY and CDR2 as FYNNEI. V dropped 7 bases and J dropped 7 bases, with 19 bases sitting between them.

The chain couples TRBV10-3 to TRBJ2-3; a possible D gene is TRBD2 (6 bases). Germline assignment: CDR1 ENHRY and CDR2 SYGVKD. Trimming took 4 bases from V and 5 from J, leaving 22 bases between them. The CDR3 loop spans 17 amino acids. CDR3 in DNA: TGTGCCATCAGTGCTGGGGGGACTCAGAGGAGTGGAGATACGCAGTATTTT. This encodes CAISAGGTQRSGDTQYF.

This chain's CDR3 is CASSQEGAKLIYNEQFF. In DNA form, the CDR3 reads TGTGCCAGCAGCCAAGAGGGGGCAAAACTAATTTACAATGAGCAGTTCTTC. This sequence joins TRBV4-2 and TRBJ2-1; weak D call: TRBD1 (6 bases). The CDR3 totals 17 residues. Trimming took 0 bases from V and 4 from J, leaving 16 bases between them. Germline V CDR1 and CDR2: LGHNA, YNFKEQ.

The chain links TRBV11-1 to TRBJ2-5; 12 bases align to TRBD2. The CDR3 is made up of 15 amino acids. Germline assignment: CDR1 SGHAT and CDR2 FQDESV (reference sequence). V lost 6 bases to trimming and J lost 3 bases; unmatched junction nucleotides: 5. Here the CDR3 reads CASRPRLAGEETQYF. DNA of the CDR3: TGTGCCAGCAGGCCGAGACTAGCGGGGGAAGAGACCCAGTACTTC.

The gene calls are TRBV18 and TRBJ1-2, with 9 bases identical to TRBD1. J gave up 4 bases and V 3 bases, and 3 bases lay outside the gene matches. The CDR3 has 14 amino acids. The V gene's germline CDR1 is KGHSH and CDR2 LQKENI. The CDR3 DNA follows: TGTGCCAGCTCACCGGACAGGGGAGGCTATGGCTACACCTTC. This sequence encodes CASSPDRGGYGYTF.

The V and J genes are TRBV18 and TRBJ1-2, with D perhaps matching TRBD1 (5 bases). CDR3 length: 13 amino acids. Germline lookup yields CDR1 KGHSH and CDR2 LQKENI. The ends were cut back, 2 bases at V and 3 bases at J, with 7 bases in the middle. In nucleotides, the CDR3 is TGTGCCAGCTCACCATCAGGGTACTATGGCTACACCTTC. The encoded protein is CASSPSGYYGYTF.

The chain combines TRBV6-5 with TRBJ1-5; D ambiguous. The CDR3 runs 13 residues. The ends were cut back, 1 base at V and 4 bases at J, with 5 bases in the middle. Germline V gene sequence: CDR1 MNHEY, CDR2 SVGAGI. In DNA, the CDR3 is TGTGCCAGCAGTTACTATCTGAATCAGCCCCAGCATTTT. This encodes CASSYYLNQPQHF.

This chain uses TRBV3-1 (or the pseudogene TRBV3-2) with TRBJ1-1; D perhaps matches TRBD1 (6 bases). Germline CDR1 is LGHDT and CDR2 is YNNKEL (reference sequence). V lost 5 bases, J lost 10 bases, and 17 bases lay in between. The CDR3 runs to 13 residues. The CDR3, as DNA: TGTGCCAGCAGCGACCAGGGGTCTTTCGGAGCTTTCTTT. It translates to CASSDQGSFGAFF.

The V call is TRBV27, the J call TRBJ1-1; 7 bases align to TRBD1. CDR3 size: 13 residues. V was clipped by 8 bases and J by 4 bases; unmatched bases: 7. Germline CDR1 and CDR2: MNHEY and SMNVEV (reference sequence). In nucleotides, the CDR3 is TGTGCCAGCTATCGACAGGGCGGCACTGAAGCTTTCTTT. It is translated as CASYRQGGTEAFF.

The chain employs TRBV7-6 and TRBJ2-7, with 12 bases that match TRBD1. This CDR3 region has 15 residues. Germline CDR1 is SGHVS and CDR2 is FNYEAQ. With 5 bases clipped from V and 5 bases from J, the junction kept 7 bases outside the gene matches. The CDR3 region is CASSPGTGGVDEQYF. In DNA form, the CDR3 reads TGTGCCAGCAGCCCAGGGACAGGGGGCGTGGACGAGCAGTACTTC.